The 29 T cell receptor beta chains in this list originate from one sample, sequenced in a study of blood T cells in healthy people across ages. Through a sample-barcoded 5' primer and a J-beta primer mix, a second PCR was run for roughly 7 to 11 cycles. In TCRdb, the 5' RACE reads were re-called with MiXCR into one record per CDR3 protein. The top ten hold about 4% of the sample, which has around 1,600,000 distinct CDR3 sequences, under 55% seen once. Material for sequencing was blood. All receptors derive from a woman younger than 35 in good health.

The DNA of the CDR3 is TGCAGTGCTAGAAGAACCGGGACAGGGGTCCACTATGGCTACACCTTC. Its translation: CSARRTGTGVHYGYTF. The chain combines TRBV20-1 with TRBJ1-2, with 10 bases matching TRBD1. The CDR3 runs to 16 residues. CDR1 and CDR2 from the germline V gene are DFQATT and SNEGSKA (reference sequence). Germline trimming cut 2 bases from V and 3 bases from J; bases unmatched to any gene: 9.

The chain joins TRBV3-1 to TRBJ1-6, with 10 nucleotides matching TRBD1. This CDR3 is 18 amino acids long. The V gene's germline CDR1 is LGHDT and CDR2 YNNKEL (reference sequence). The V gene end was trimmed by 2 bases and the J gene end by 8 bases; junction bases not matched to a gene: 12. The CDR3 DNA reads as TGTGCCAGCAGCCAAAGCCCCAGACAGGGGGCGATATATTCACCCCTCCACTTT. Translating it yields CASSQSPRQGAIYSPLHF. The full variable domain, its missing parts supplied by reference TRBV3-1 and TRBJ1-6, is DTAVSQTPKYLVTQMGNDKSIKCEQNLGHDTMYWYKQDSKKFLKIMFSYNNKELIINETVPNRFSPKSPDKAHLNLHINSLELGDSAVYFCASSQSPRQGAIYSPLHFGNGTRLTVT.

The chain is built from TRBV2 and TRBJ2-3; unclear D gene. V gave up 8 bases and J gave up 0 bases, with 15 bases separating them. The CDR3 covers 15 residues. Germline CDR1 reads SNHLY; CDR2 reads FYNNEI. In nucleotides, the CDR3 is TGTGCCAGCTGTGGGTTGCATGGTAGCACAGATACGCAGTATTTT. This sequence encodes CASCGLHGSTDTQYF.

J is TRBJ2-3 and V is TRBV2; the D is unclear. Germline lookup yields CDR1 SNHLY and CDR2 FYNNEI. The V end was cut by 2 bases, the J end by 6 bases, with 9 bases between. The CDR3 length is 13 residues. For the CDR3, the DNA is TGTGCCAGCAGTGAAATGGTGGTGGATACGCAGTATTTT. Encoded protein: CASSEMVVDTQYF.

CDR3 coding DNA: TGTGCCATTCGGAGTCGGTACAATGAGCAGTTCTTC. Its translation: CAIRSRYNEQFF. This rearrangement joins TRBV7-9 to TRBJ2-1, with unresolved D. CDR1 is SEHNR, CDR2 FQNEAQ, per germline (reference sequence). This CDR3 has 12 residues. Trimming took 10 bases from V and 4 from J, leaving 11 bases between them.

This clonotype was seen only a few times. The genes are TRBV6-2 or TRBV6-3 and TRBJ2-2; D is uncertain. The CDR3 length is 13 residues. The germline V gene encodes CDR1 MNHEY and CDR2 SVGEGT. Trimming took 0 bases from V and 7 from J, leaving 6 bases between them. CDR3 bases: TGTGCCAGCAGTTACTCTTTTCTCGGGGAGCTGTTTTTT. Its protein is CASSYSFLGELFF.

This CDR3 reads CASSASQGNQPQHF. CDR3 DNA: TGTGCCAGCAGCGCATCACAGGGCAATCAGCCCCAGCATTTT. This sequence joins TRBV2 and TRBJ1-5; a weak D match, TRBD1 (5 bases). CDR3 length: 14 amino acids. Germline V gene data show CDR1 as SNHLY and CDR2 as FYNNEI. V was trimmed by 6 bases and J by 2 bases, leaving 11 bases between them.

The J gene is TRBJ1-1, the V gene TRBV30; 9 nucleotides align to TRBD1. The germline V gene has CDR1 GTSNPN and CDR2 SVGIG (reference sequence). The CDR3 is 11 amino acids. V lost 8 bases, J lost 6 bases, and 4 bases stayed unmatched. For the CDR3, the DNA is TGTGCCACCGGGACAGGGCCTGAAGCTTTCTTT. Translating gives CATGTGPEAFF.

This clonotype was counted between two and nine times. The chain is built from TRBV24-1 and TRBJ2-3, with a possible D match to TRBD2 (6 bases). CDR3 length: 14 residues. The V and J ends lost 3 bases and 3 bases respectively, with 9 bases between them. Germline CDR1 KGHDR, CDR2 SFDVKD. CDR3 nucleotides: TGTGCCACCAGTGATGGTGGGAGGACAGATACGCAGTATTTT. Translation: CATSDGGRTDTQYF.

This chain connects TRBV7-9 to TRBJ2-1, with D possibly TRBD1 on 6 matching bases. This CDR3 has 14 amino acids. CDR1 SEHNR and CDR2 FQNEAQ come from the germline V gene (reference sequence). The germline V and J ends were trimmed by 5 bases and 5 bases, with 13 bases remaining between them. This CDR3 is CASSRLGQNNEQFF. DNA for the CDR3: TGTGCCAGCAGCCGATTAGGACAGAACAATGAGCAGTTCTTC.

This clonotype turned up a few times. V is TRBV3-1 and J is TRBJ2-5; D gene unclear. This CDR3 comprises 12 residues. Germline V CDR1 and CDR2: LGHDT, YNNKEL (reference sequence). Trimming removed 0 bases at V and 7 bases at J, with 6 bases between. CDR3 region: CASSQDTRTQYF. The CDR3 nucleotides read TGTGCCAGCAGCCAAGACACCAGGACCCAGTACTTC.

V gene TRBV7-4 combines with J gene TRBJ2-3; the D gene is possibly TRBD2 (6 bases). Trimming cost V 11 bases and J 11 bases, with 14 bases left between them. The CDR3 loop spans 10 amino acids. Germline V CDR1 and CDR2: SGHVT, SQSDAQ. CDR3 residues: CAVIGRWQYF. In DNA, the CDR3 is TGTGCCGTTATCGGGAGATGGCAGTATTTT. Filled out from reference TRBV7-4 and TRBJ2-3, the complete variable domain reads GAGVSQSPRYKVAKRGRDVALRCDSISGHVTLYWYRQTLGQGSEVLTYSQSDAQRDKSGRPSGRFSAERPERSVSTLKIQRTEQGDSAVYLCAVIGRWQYFGPGTRLTVL.

The chain carries TRBV9 and TRBJ2-5, with a possible D match to TRBD1 (6 bases). V gave up 0 bases and J gave up 11 bases, with 20 bases separating them. The CDR3 is made up of 15 amino acids. CDR1 and CDR2 (germline): SGDLS, YYNGEE. The CDR3 sequence: CASSVVQGLDSEQYF. The CDR3 DNA reads as TGTGCCAGCAGCGTAGTTCAAGGGTTGGACAGTGAGCAGTACTTC. Full variable domain (rest looked up from reference TRBV9 and TRBJ2-5): DSGVTQTPKHLITATGQRVTLRCSPRSGDLSVYWYQQSLDQGLQFLIQYYNGEERAKGNILERFSAQQFPDLHSELNLSSLELGDSALYFCASSVVQGLDSEQYFGPGTRLLVL.

This clonotype came up a few times. The V and J genes are TRBV21-1 and TRBJ1-2; TRBD1, as called in the table, went unchecked against the DNA. TRBV21-1 is labeled a pseudogene. The CDR3 has 15 residues. The chain's CDR3 is CASSKAFTGGWGYTF. CDR3 sequence (DNA): TGTGCCAGCAGCAAAGCCTTTACAGGGGGCTGGGGCTACACCTTC.

This clonotype was picked up a small number of times. The CDR3 nucleotides are TGTGCCAGCAGCCTATCGACAGGTCGACTAGCCAAAAACATTCAGTACTTC. Its protein product is CASSLSTGRLAKNIQYF. The gene calls are TRBV6-2 or TRBV6-3 and TRBJ2-4; a weak D match, TRBD1 (6 bases). CDR1 is MNHEY and CDR2 is SVGEGT in the germline V gene. The CDR3 runs to 17 residues. V was shortened by 6 bases and J by 0 bases, with 18 bases between the two germline ends.

This clonotype was detected only a few times. The chain recombines TRBV27 with TRBJ2-5, with D maybe TRBD2 (6 bases). In germline, CDR1 is MNHEY, CDR2 SMNVEV (reference sequence). Trimming pared 4 bases from V and 4 bases from J, leaving 19 bases between. The CDR3 has 16 residues. The CDR3 spells CASSSLWRDGGETQYF. CDR3 DNA sequence: TGTGCCAGCAGTTCTCTATGGCGGGATGGCGGAGAGACCCAGTACTTC.

The gene calls are TRBV7-2 and TRBJ1-4; possible D gene TRBD1, 5 bases. The CDR3 extends over 15 amino acids. V was cut by 3 bases and J by 4 bases, with 12 bases left in between. CDR1 SGHTA and CDR2 FQGNSA come from the germline V gene. The CDR3 region has the DNA TGTGCCAGCAGCTTTGGGAGGGGATTTAATGAAAAACTGTTTTTT. It yields the protein CASSFGRGFNEKLFF.

This clonotype was picked up a small number of times. This rearrangement joins TRBV28 to TRBJ1-1; 7 nucleotides line up with TRBD1. V dropped 4 bases and J dropped 0; count of bases not matched to a gene: 8. CDR1 is MDHEN, CDR2 SYDVKM, per germline. The CDR3 sequence is 16 residues long. The CDR3 protein is CASSSITGAMNTEAFF. The CDR3 DNA reads as TGTGCCAGCAGTTCAATCACAGGGGCCATGAACACTGAAGCTTTCTTT.

This clonotype was seen only a few times. V gene TRBV10-3 combines with J gene TRBJ1-2; 8 bases are a match to TRBD1. Germline V gene lookup returns CDR1 ENHRY and CDR2 SYGVKD. The junction had 15 bases not matched to a gene; V was cut back by 10 bases and J by 5 bases. The CDR3 is 15 residues long. The chain's CDR3 is CATTPGQGEFYGYTF. The CDR3 DNA sequence: TGTGCCACCACGCCCGGACAGGGCGAATTTTATGGCTACACCTTC.

The CDR3 sequence: CAWEYTEAFF. CDR3 nucleotides: TGTGCCTGGGAATACACTGAAGCTTTCTTT. The genes are TRBV30 and TRBJ1-1; the D is unclear. Per germline, CDR1 GTSNPN and CDR2 SVGIG (reference sequence). With 5 bases removed from V and 3 bases from J, the gap between germline ends came to 4 bases. CDR3 length equals 10 residues.

V is TRBV10-3 and J is TRBJ2-7, with D possibly being TRBD2 (6 bases). The CDR3 has 15 amino acids. CDR1 is ENHRY, CDR2 SYGVKD, per germline. With 5 bases removed from V and 0 bases from J, the gap between germline ends came to 14 bases. CDR3 region: CAISQTSGGSYEQYF. The CDR3 bases are TGTGCCATCAGTCAGACTAGTGGGGGCTCCTACGAGCAGTACTTC.

The table lists this clonotype with a few counts. CDR3 sequence (DNA): TGCGCCAGCAGCCCCACCACGGCCGGGGAGCTGTTTTTT. This translates into CASSPTTAGELFF. The V call is TRBV5-1, the J call TRBJ2-2; unclear D gene. Trimming took off 4 bases at V and 6 bases at J, with 10 bases between the two ends. CDR1 is SGHRS and CDR2 is YFSETQ in the germline V gene. The CDR3 is 13 amino acids.

The sample holds a few counts of this clonotype. The chain's CDR3 is CASSPSGVASNEQFF. The CDR3 region has the DNA TGTGCCAGCTCACCGTCTGGAGTAGCTAGCAATGAGCAGTTCTTC. V and J are TRBV18 and TRBJ2-1; unclear D gene. V lost 3 bases, J lost 6 bases, and 15 bases lay in between. Germline V CDR1 and CDR2: KGHSH, LQKENI. The CDR3 totals 15 residues. Full variable domain (remainder filled in from reference TRBV18 and TRBJ2-1): NAGVMQNPRHLVRRRGQEARLRCSPMKGHSHVYWYRQLPEEGLKFMVYLQKENIIDESGMPKERFSAEFPKEGPSILRIQQVVRGDSAAYFCASSPSGVASNEQFFGPGTRLTVL.

This chain links TRBV4-2 with TRBJ1-6, with D maybe TRBD1 (5 bases). Germline loops: CDR1 LGHNA, CDR2 YNFKEQ. The germline V and J ends were trimmed by 8 bases and 0 bases, with 14 bases remaining between them. CDR3 length equals 16 residues. The DNA of the CDR3 is TGTGCCAGCGCTTCTGAGGGGAGCTCCTATAATTCACCCCTCCACTTT. Translated, it gives CASASEGSSYNSPLHF.

The V gene is TRBV7-2, the J gene TRBJ2-7; 8 bases fit TRBD2. Germline CDR1 is SGHTA and CDR2 is FQGNSA. The ends lost 0 bases at V and 2 bases at J; junction bases unmatched: 9. The CDR3 loop spans 17 amino acids. CDR3 sequence: CASSLASISGVAYEQYF. CDR3 DNA: TGTGCCAGCAGCTTAGCTTCCATTAGCGGGGTCGCCTACGAGCAGTACTTC.

V gene TRBV20-1 combines with J gene TRBJ2-5, with 8 bases matching TRBD2. Germline CDR1 and CDR2: DFQATT and SNEGSKA (reference sequence). The V and J ends lost 0 bases and 2 bases, in that order; junction bases with no gene match: 5. The CDR3 is 15 residues long. CDR3 residues: CSARDGERGQETQYF. The DNA of the CDR3 is TGCAGTGCTAGAGATGGGGAGCGGGGGCAAGAGACCCAGTACTTC.

This clonotype was observed a handful of times. A junction boundary mismatches the germline segment, possibly from a read error. The V call is TRBV7-7, the J call TRBJ1-5, with D uncertain. The CDR3 length is 14 residues. From germline, CDR1 is SSHAT and CDR2 FNYEAQ (reference sequence). CDR3 residues: CASSLADSNQPQHF. In DNA form, the CDR3 reads TGTGCTAGCAGCCTAGCGGATAGCAATCAGCCCCAGCATTTT. The full variable domain, completed using reference TRBV7-7 and TRBJ1-5, is GAGVSQSPRYKVTKRGQDVTLRCDPISSHATLYWYQQALGQGPEFLTYFNYEAQPDKSGLPSDRFSAERPEGSISTLTIQRTEQRDSAMYRCASSLADSNQPQHFGDGTRLSIL.

The chain combines TRBV7-2 with TRBJ2-1; 8 bases fit TRBD1. CDR3 length: 15 amino acids. With 1 base clipped from V and 7 bases from J, the junction kept 6 bases outside the gene matches. Germline V CDR1 and CDR2: SGHTA, FQGNSA. CDR3 sequence: CASSLGAGGANEQFF. CDR3 bases: TGTGCCAGCAGCTTAGGAGCAGGGGGCGCAAATGAGCAGTTCTTC.

The chain employs TRBV7-2 and TRBJ2-7; D might be TRBD1 (5 bases). Trimming took off 1 base at V and 10 bases at J, with 17 bases between the two ends. The CDR3 sequence is 14 residues long. CDR1 and CDR2 from the germline V gene are SGHTA and FQGNSA. This CDR3 is CASSLDSSPRAQYF. The DNA of the CDR3 is TGTGCCAGCAGCTTAGATTCCAGTCCCAGGGCCCAGTACTTC.